These 16 T cell receptor beta chains share one sample of origin, sequenced in a study of blood T cells in healthy people across ages. A second PCR, run for roughly 7 to 12 cycles, used a sample-barcoded 5' primer plus a J-beta primer mix. TCRdb reprocessed the 5' RACE reads with MiXCR, giving one entry per CDR3 protein. The sample lists about 750,000 distinct CDR3 sequences, about 48% occurring once. Sequencing was carried out using blood. These receptors all come from a man aged 80 or over in good health.

The chain is built from TRBV20-1 and TRBJ2-3, with D unresolved. V dropped 0 bases and J dropped 14 bases, with 12 bases sitting between them. Germline V gives CDR1 DFQATT, CDR2 SNEGSKA (reference sequence). The CDR3 has 11 residues. The CDR3 is CSARDGGYAYF. The CDR3 nucleotides are TGCAGTGCTAGAGACGGCGGATACGCGTATTTT.

This chain's CDR3 is CASTLGGRNQPQHF. The CDR3 DNA follows: TGTGCCAGCACCTTAGGAGGGAGAAATCAGCCCCAGCATTTT. This chain links TRBV6-6 with TRBJ1-5; no clear D. Trimming removed 7 bases from V and 4 bases from J, with 14 bases in between. This CDR3 region has 14 residues. CDR1 is MNHNY and CDR2 is SVGAGI in the germline V gene (reference sequence).

This clonotype occurred a few times. The rearrangement links TRBV7-2 to TRBJ2-1, with 10 nucleotides matching TRBD2. The closer fit of TRBJ2-7 to the DNA end suggests the J call may be wrong. There are 15 residues in the CDR3. The V gene's germline CDR1 is SGHTA and CDR2 FQGNSA. The CDR3 region has the DNA TGTGCCAGCAGCTCTGGACTAGCGGTCTACAATGAGCAGTACTTC. Translating gives CASSSGLAVYNEQYF.

The CDR3 sequence: CSATLVGGETQYF. The DNA for the CDR3 is TGCAGTGCTACGCTGGTGGGCGGGGAGACCCAGTACTTC. The chain uses TRBV20-1 and TRBJ2-5; maybe TRBD2 (5 bases). Germline V gene data show CDR1 as DFQATT and CDR2 as SNEGSKA (reference sequence). V was cut by 4 bases and J by 5 bases, with 14 bases left in between. The CDR3 consists of 13 residues.

This clonotype has a single count. An end of the junction does not agree with germline; a read error may underlie this. V usage is TRBV3-1 and J usage is TRBJ1-2; no clear D. This CDR3 region has 14 residues. From germline, CDR1 is LGHDT and CDR2 YNNKEL (reference sequence). The CDR3 protein is CAGSQVPGDDGYTF. The CDR3 nucleotides read TGTGCCGGCAGCCAAGTCCCCGGAGACGATGGCTACACCTTC.

This clonotype was observed a handful of times. The chain combines TRBV10-3 with TRBJ1-4; D is unresolved. Germline V gene sequence: CDR1 ENHRY, CDR2 SYGVKD. V gave up 4 bases and J gave up 8 bases, with 14 bases separating them. The length of the CDR3 is 14 residues. DNA for the CDR3: TGTGCCATCAGTGGGTCCGGGTCCCGCGAAAAACTGTTTTTT. The encoded protein is CAISGSGSREKLFF.

The CDR3 nucleotides are TGCAGTGCTCGGACAGGCCCTACCAACGAGCAGTACTTC. Its translation is CSARTGPTNEQYF. The genes are TRBV20-1 and TRBJ2-7; 7 bases agree with TRBD1. Germline V gives CDR1 DFQATT, CDR2 SNEGSKA (reference sequence). This CDR3 spans 13 amino acids. The trim removed 5 bases at V and 5 bases at J, leaving 9 bases unmatched.

The gene calls are TRBV20-1 and TRBJ2-7; 7 nucleotides line up with TRBD2. With 6 bases clipped from V and 4 bases from J, the junction kept 12 bases outside the gene matches. CDR1 and CDR2 from the germline V gene are DFQATT and SNEGSKA (reference sequence). The CDR3 sequence is 14 residues long. For the CDR3, the DNA is TGCAGTGCCCCGAGGCCTAGCGGAGGATACGAGCAGTACTTC. It is translated as CSAPRPSGGYEQYF.

Regarding this clonotype: The DNA is left out, because the CDR3 cannot be placed on it with certainty; the CDR3 is given as TCRdb lists it. The chain employs TRBV4-1 and TRBJ2-3; the D call in the table, TRBD2, was not verified against the DNA. The germline gives CDR1 MGHRA, CDR2 YSYEKL. Ends included, the CDR3 has 16 residues. The CDR3 spells CASSQGVAGGSRYAYF.

This clonotype was seen a handful of times. The chain recombines TRBV15 with TRBJ1-2; 7 bases line up with TRBD1. The CDR3 runs to 16 residues. CDR1 and CDR2 from the germline V gene are LNHNV and YYDKDF (reference sequence). Trimming at V came to 3 bases and at J to 6 bases, leaving 13 bases not matched to a gene. The CDR3 here is CATSSPWGQGGNGYTF. CDR3 sequence (DNA): TGTGCCACCAGCAGCCCCTGGGGCCAGGGGGGTAATGGCTACACCTTC.

This rearrangement joins TRBV29-1 to TRBJ2-3; tentatively, D is TRBD1 (6 bases). This CDR3 region has 13 residues. CDR1 is SQVTM, CDR2 ANQGSEA, per germline. V was pared by 6 bases and J by 0 bases, with 10 bases between. For the CDR3, the DNA is TGCAGCGTCAGAACAGGGAGCACAGATACGCAGTATTTT. Translated, it gives CSVRTGSTDTQYF.

This sequence joins TRBV29-1 and TRBJ1-1; possible D gene TRBD1, 6 bases. V lost 7 bases, J lost 11 bases, and 23 bases lay in between. The germline V gene encodes CDR1 SQVTM and CDR2 ANQGSEA. The CDR3 sequence is 13 residues long. CDR3 sequence (DNA): TGCAGCGCCGGCGGAAACCCACAGGGCGCGGCTTTCTTT. Encoded protein: CSAGGNPQGAAFF. The variable domain in full, completed from reference TRBV29-1 and TRBJ1-1, reads SAVISQKPSRDICQRGTSLTIQCQVDSQVTMMFWYRQQPGQSLTLIATANQGSEATYESGFVIDKFPISRPNLTFSTLTVSNMSPEDSSIYLCSAGGNPQGAAFFGQGTRLTVV.

This clonotype was recorded a few times. The V gene is TRBV12-3 or TRBV12-4, the J gene TRBJ2-5; a possible D gene is TRBD2 (5 bases). This CDR3 is built from 14 residues. Trimming left V 6 bases short and J 5 bases short, with 16 bases between. CDR3 coding DNA: TGTGCCAGCAGAGCCCCCGGGATCGTGGAGACCCAGTACTTC. It translates to CASRAPGIVETQYF.

V is TRBV5-1 and J is TRBJ2-5, with no clear D. The V end was cut by 2 bases, the J end by 5 bases, with 10 bases between. CDR1 is SGHRS and CDR2 is YFSETQ in the germline V gene. This CDR3 comprises 13 residues. The CDR3 loop is CASSFFSRETQYF. CDR3 in DNA: TGCGCCAGCAGCTTTTTTAGCCGGGAGACCCAGTACTTC.

This rearrangement joins TRBV7-8 to TRBJ2-1, with TRBD2 matching 9 bases. The last part of the DNA fits TRBJ2-7 better; the J call may be wrong. Germline V CDR1 and CDR2: SGHVS, FQNEAQ. This CDR3 comprises 17 residues. The CDR3 DNA sequence: TGTGCCAGCAGCTCAAGTAGCGGGAGCCGGCCTTACAATGAGCAGTACTTC. It codes for CASSSSSGSRPYNEQYF.

The rearrangement uses TRBV2 and TRBJ2-7; 10 bases are a match to TRBD2. Germline V gene lookup returns CDR1 SNHLY and CDR2 FYNNEI. With 6 bases clipped from V and 2 bases from J, the junction kept 7 bases outside the gene matches. The CDR3 is 15 amino acids. The CDR3 DNA sequence: TGTGCCAGCAGGACTAGCGGGCGACACCCCTACGAGCAGTACTTC. Translated, it gives CASRTSGRHPYEQYF.